The 10 T cell receptor beta chains below all came from one sample that was sequenced in a study of shared clonotypes between healthy human individuals. Method: immunoSEQ multiplex PCR; TCRdb's copy keeps in-frame clones and lacks some. The sample holds 2 million to 2.5 million clones, 80% to 95% seen once. The sequencing input was naive CD4+ T cells from PBMCs. Indicated subset: CD45RA+ positively selected. These receptors all stem from a man aged 18 to 35 in good health. Some clones in this sample may be carry-over from other donors' samples.

The chain is built from TRBV5-1 and TRBJ2-3, with D unclear. Germline V gene sequence: CDR1 SGHRS, CDR2 YFSETQ. The CDR3 is made up of 15 amino acids. Trimming shortened V by 5 bases and J by 0 bases, and 13 bases separated the two germline ends. CDR3 in amino acids: CASSTMALSTDTQYF. The DNA for the CDR3 is TGCGCCAGCAGTACCATGGCACTTAGCACAGATACGCAGTATTTT.

The V and J genes are TRBV5-4 and TRBJ2-3; D is undetermined. Germline V gene lookup returns CDR1 SGHNT and CDR2 YYREEE (reference sequence). Trimming pared 3 bases from V and 2 bases from J, leaving 16 bases between. There are 16 residues in the CDR3. CDR3 protein: CASSSDTLLFTDTQYF. The CDR3 coding sequence is TGTGCCAGCAGCTCGGATACTCTACTGTTCACAGATACGCAGTATTTT. The whole variable domain, remainder taken from reference TRBV5-4 and TRBJ2-3, is ETGVTQSPTHLIKTRGQQVTLRCSSQSGHNTVSWYQQALGQGPQFIFQYYREEENGRGNFPPRFSGLQFPNYSSELNVNALELDDSALYLCASSSDTLLFTDTQYFGPGTRLTVL.

The chain is built from TRBV7-2 and TRBJ2-3; D not resolved. V was clipped by 5 bases and J by 4 bases, with 10 bases between them. Germline CDR1 SGHTA, CDR2 FQGNSA. The length of the CDR3 is 13 residues. CDR3 protein: CASSPPESDTQYF. The CDR3 nucleotides read TGTGCCAGCAGCCCTCCGGAGTCAGATACGCAGTATTTT.

With respect to this clone: Additional DNA sequences in this sample encode the identical CDR3. The chain links TRBV7-6 to TRBJ2-1, with D possibly matching TRBD2 (5 bases). Between the trimmed V and J ends, which lost 1 base and 3 bases, there was a span of 10 bases. CDR1 and CDR2 (germline): SGHVS, FNYEAQ. The CDR3 has 15 residues. This CDR3 reads CASSLGLAGYNEQFF. The CDR3 DNA reads as TGTGCCAGCAGCTTAGGGCTAGCCGGCTACAATGAGCAGTTCTTC. Filled out from reference TRBV7-6 and TRBJ2-1, the complete variable domain reads GAGVSQSPRYKVTKRGQDVALRCDPISGHVSLYWYRQALGQGPEFLTYFNYEAQQDKSGLPNDRFSAERPEGSISTLTIQRTEQRDSAMYRCASSLGLAGYNEQFFGPGTRLTVL.

Notes on this clone: Other DNA sequences in this specimen translate into the identical CDR3. This chain joins TRBV5-4 and TRBJ2-2; TRBD2 is a possible D gene (5 bases). This CDR3 has 15 residues. CDR1 SGHNT and CDR2 YYREEE come from the germline V gene (reference sequence). The V end was cut by 0 bases, the J end by 0 bases, with 6 bases between. The CDR3 bases are TGTGCCAGCAGCTTGGGAGGGACGAACACCGGGGAGCTGTTTTTT. Protein product: CASSLGGTNTGELFF.

The CDR3 DNA reads as TGTGCCAGCAGCGTAACTAGCGGGATATGGAATGAGCAGTTCTTC. Translated, it gives CASSVTSGIWNEQFF. The chain couples TRBV9 to TRBJ2-1; TRBD2 matches 10 bases. The CDR3 totals 15 residues. V shed 1 base, J shed 7 bases, and the junction held 5 bases outside the gene matches. Germline CDR1 and CDR2: SGDLS and YYNGEE. Full variable domain (outside the CDR3, taken from reference TRBV9 and TRBJ2-1): DSGVTQTPKHLITATGQRVTLRCSPRSGDLSVYWYQQSLDQGLQFLIQYYNGEERAKGNILERFSAQQFPDLHSELNLSSLELGDSALYFCASSVTSGIWNEQFFGPGTRLTVL.

The V gene is TRBV4-1, the J gene TRBJ1-2; D is unresolved. The CDR3 length is 16 residues. Between the trimmed V and J ends, which lost 3 bases and 5 bases, there was a span of 19 bases. The germline gives CDR1 MGHRA, CDR2 YSYEKL. The CDR3 bases are TGCGCCAGCAGCCAGGCTGGATCGGGCCCCGTGTATGGCTACACCTTC. Amino acids: CASSQAGSGPVYGYTF.

This chain uses TRBV25-1 with TRBJ1-3, with D tentatively TRBD1 (6 bases). V lost 4 bases and J 0 bases, leaving 13 bases between the germline ends. The CDR3 extends over 16 amino acids. The germline V gene has CDR1 MGHDK and CDR2 SYGVNS. CDR3 nucleotide sequence: TGTGCCAGCAGTGGGAGACAGGCCGGCTCTGGAAACACCATATATTTT. Amino acid sequence: CASSGRQAGSGNTIYF.

V and J are TRBV18 and TRBJ2-7; 16 nucleotides align to TRBD2. Germline trimming cut 5 bases from V and 2 bases from J; bases unmatched to any gene: 6. Germline CDR1 KGHSH, CDR2 LQKENI. There are 17 residues in the CDR3. The CDR3 DNA is TGTGCCAGCTCAACCACCGGGACTAGCGGGAGGGCCTACGAGCAGTACTTC. Translated, it gives CASSTTGTSGRAYEQYF.

This chain joins TRBV27 and TRBJ2-5, with no clear D. Trimming removed 8 bases from V and 4 bases from J, with 14 bases in between. This CDR3 spans 13 amino acids. Germline assignment: CDR1 MNHEY and CDR2 SMNVEV (reference sequence). CDR3 in DNA: TGTGCCAGCGGCCTTAGGCCCGGAGAGACCCAGTACTTC. The encoded protein is CASGLRPGETQYF.